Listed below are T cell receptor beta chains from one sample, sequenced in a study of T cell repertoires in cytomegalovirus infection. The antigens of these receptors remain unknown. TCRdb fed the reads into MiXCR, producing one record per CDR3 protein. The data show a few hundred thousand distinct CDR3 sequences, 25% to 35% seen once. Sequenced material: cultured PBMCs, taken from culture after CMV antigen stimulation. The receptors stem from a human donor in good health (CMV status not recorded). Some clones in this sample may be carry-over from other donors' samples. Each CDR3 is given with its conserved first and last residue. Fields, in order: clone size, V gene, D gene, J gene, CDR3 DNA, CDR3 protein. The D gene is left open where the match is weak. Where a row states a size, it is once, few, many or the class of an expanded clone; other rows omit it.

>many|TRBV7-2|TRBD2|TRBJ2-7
TGTGCCAGCAGCTTAGGGTCTGGCAGCGGGGGAGTCTACGAGCAGTACTTC
CASSLGSGSGGVYEQYF
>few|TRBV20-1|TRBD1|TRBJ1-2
TGCAGTGCGAGAGGGGGCTCCTATGGCTACACCTTC
CSARGGSYGYTF
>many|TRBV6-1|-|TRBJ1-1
TGTGCCAGCACCCACGGGACACATGGGGGGACTGAAGCTTTCTTT
CASTHGTHGGTEAFF
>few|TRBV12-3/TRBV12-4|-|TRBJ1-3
TGTGCCAGCAGTTTAGGGGACACCATATATTTT
CASSLGDTIYF
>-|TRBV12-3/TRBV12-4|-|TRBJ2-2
TGTGCCAGCAGTGGAAGGGCTTGGGGCACCGGGGAGCTGTTTTTT
CASSGRAWGTGELFF
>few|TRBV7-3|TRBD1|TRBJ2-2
TGTGCCAGCAGCCCATGGACAGGCGGCACCGGGGAGCTGTTTTTT
CASSPWTGGTGELFF
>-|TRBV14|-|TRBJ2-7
TGTGCCAGCAGCCAGGATCTCTACGAGCAGTACTTC
CASSQDLYEQYF
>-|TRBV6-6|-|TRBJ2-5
TGTGCCAGCAGTCGGGACTCGCGTGAGACCCAGTACTTC
CASSRDSRETQYF
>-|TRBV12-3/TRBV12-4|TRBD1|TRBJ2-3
TGTGCCAGCGGCCGGGACAGGGGCACAGATACGCAGTATTTT
CASGRDRGTDTQYF
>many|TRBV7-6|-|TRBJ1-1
TGTGCCAGCAGCCTACAGGGAGAGAACACTGAAGCTTTCTTT
CASSLQGENTEAFF
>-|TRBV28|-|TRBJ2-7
TGTGCCAGCACCCACCCCGCGACAGGAACCTACGAGCAGTACTTC
CASTHPATGTYEQYF
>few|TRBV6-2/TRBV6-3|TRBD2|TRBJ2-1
TGTGCCAGCAGTCCTAGTCGTGTGCTAGCGGGGGGGCTAAGTGAGCAGTTCTTC
CASSPSRVLAGGLSEQFF
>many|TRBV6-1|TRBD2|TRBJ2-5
TGTGCCAGCAGACCCGGGAGGGACCGGGACTTCAACCGAGAGACCCAGTACTTC
CASRPGRDRDFNRETQYF
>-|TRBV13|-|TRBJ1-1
TGTGCCAGCAGCTTGGCACAGATGAACACTGAAGCTTTCTTT
CASSLAQMNTEAFF
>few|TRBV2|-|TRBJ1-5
TGTGCCAGCAGTGACATGGGACAAAGGCCCCAGCATTTT
CASSDMGQRPQHF
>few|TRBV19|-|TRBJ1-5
TGTGCCAGTAGTATGGAGGTGGGGGCCTATCAGCCCCAGCATTTT
CASSMEVGAYQPQHF
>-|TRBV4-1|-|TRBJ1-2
TGCGCCAGCAGCCTCTTCGGAACAGGAGAATATGGCTACACCTTC
CASSLFGTGEYGYTF
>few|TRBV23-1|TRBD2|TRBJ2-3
TGCGCCAGCAGTCAATCGGAGACGGGAAGACTAGCGGGAGGGTCGGATACGCAGTATTTT
CASSQSETGRLAGGSDTQYF
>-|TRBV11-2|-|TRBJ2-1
TGTGCCAGCAGCTTAGCACTAGCAAAAAATGAGCAGTTCTTC
CASSLALAKNEQFF
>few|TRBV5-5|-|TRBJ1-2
TGTGCCAGCAGCATGACAAAGGCTAACTATGGCTACACCTTC
CASSMTKANYGYTF
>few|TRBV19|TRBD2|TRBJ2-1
TGTGCCAGTAGTACCTACCACCTAGCGGGAGTGAGGAACAATGAGCAGTTCTTC
CASSTYHLAGVRNNEQFF
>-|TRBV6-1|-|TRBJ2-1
TGTGCCAGCAGTAGGGACGGTGGGACACTATCCTACAATGAGCAGTTCTTC
CASSRDGGTLSYNEQFF
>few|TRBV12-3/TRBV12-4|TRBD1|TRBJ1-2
TGTGCCAGCAGACCTTCGGACAGGACCTTCTATGGCTACACCTTC
CASRPSDRTFYGYTF
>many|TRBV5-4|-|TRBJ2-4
TGTGCCAGCAGCTTGAAAATCGTGGGAAACATTCAGTACTTC
CASSLKIVGNIQYF
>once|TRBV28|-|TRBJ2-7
TGTGCCAGCAGTTACCCCGGCGGTCTCGAGCAGTACTTC
CASSYPGGLEQYF
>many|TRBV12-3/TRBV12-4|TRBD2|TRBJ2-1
TGTGCCAGCAGTTTATACAGTCCCGGAGCGGGGGCCCGTAATGAGCAGTTCTTC
CASSLYSPGAGARNEQFF
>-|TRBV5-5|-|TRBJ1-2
TGTGCCAGCAGCTTGGAACAGGGCCGTCCCTATGGCTACACCTTC
CASSLEQGRPYGYTF
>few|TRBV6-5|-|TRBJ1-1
TGTGCCAGCAGTTCCCCCGGGGCAGGACGTGAAGCTTTCTTT
CASSSPGAGREAFF